This T cell receptor (beta chain) was sequenced for a study of cytomegalovirus exposure and HLA in healthy donors. A multiplex PCR was run with 60 Vbeta primers and 13 Jbeta primers. Clones were read by immunoSEQ multiplex PCR, and TCRdb kept only the in-frame ones, dropping some. The sample has some 190,000 clones, 82% seen once; the top ten hold about 1.5%. Looked up from germline, CDR1 is MRHNA and CDR2 is SNTAGT. V lost 8 bases to trimming and J lost 5 bases; unmatched junction nucleotides: 9. The CDR3 is made up of 13 amino acids. This TCR came from a man aged 40-50 years in good health and CMV-seronegative. V usage is TRBV6-4 and J usage is TRBJ2-7, with 7 nucleotides matching TRBD1. The sample comprised PBMCs. The CDR3 sequence: CASPGQTLDEQYF. CDR3 nucleotide sequence: TGTGCCAGCCCGGGACAGACCCTCGACGAGCAGTACTTC.